This is a list of T cell receptor beta chains from one sample in a study of immune cell composition in non-small cell lung cancer. Method: immunoSEQ multiplex PCR; TCRdb's copy keeps in-frame clones and lacks some. The top ten hold around 18% of the sample, which has roughly 2,500 clones, about 85% seen once. The material sequenced was lung tumor tissue. The receptors were gathered from a human donor with non-small cell lung cancer. Both conserved end residues are part of each CDR3. Each record gives: D gene, clone size, V gene, J gene, CDR3 protein, CDR3 DNA. The D gene is left open where the match is weak. Expanded clones get a size class; other rows say once, few or many, or leave the size out.

TRBD2	NA	TRBV5-1	TRBJ2-5	CASSFGGGRKTQYF	TGCGCCAGCAGCTTCGGGGGGGGCCGGAAGACCCAGTACTTC
TRBD1	NA	TRBV6-6	TRBJ1-2	CASSYGAGGGYGYTF	TGTGCCAGCAGTTACGGGGCAGGGGGCGGCTATGGCTACACCTTC
NA	NA	TRBV25-1	TRBJ1-2	CASSEGDSSYGSYGYTF	TGTGCCAGCAGTGAAGGTGATAGCTCCTACGGCTCCTATGGCTACACCTTC
TRBD1	NA	TRBV15	TRBJ1-1	CATSTGDRVDTEAFF	TGTGCCACCAGCACTGGGGACAGGGTAGACACTGAAGCTTTCTTT
TRBD1	NA	TRBV11-2	TRBJ2-2	CASRAGTGNTGELFF	TGTGCCAGCCGTGCCGGGACAGGAAACACCGGGGAGCTGTTTTTT
NA	NA	TRBV5-4	TRBJ2-7	CASSLKDRFPYEQYF	TGTGCCAGCAGCTTGAAGGACAGATTTCCCTACGAGCAGTACTTC
TRBD2	NA	TRBV7-9	TRBJ2-1	CASSLGVGTSGGAYNEQFF	TGTGCCAGCAGCTTAGGTGTCGGGACTAGCGGGGGGGCCTACAATGAGCAGTTCTTC
TRBD2	NA	TRBV5-6	TRBJ2-7	CASSLGGGPSYEQYF	TGTGCCAGCAGCTTGGGCGGGGGGCCGTCCTACGAGCAGTACTTC
TRBD2	NA	TRBV5-1	TRBJ2-1	CASSLPSGGYNEQFF	TGCGCCAGCAGCTTGCCTAGCGGGGGATACAATGAGCAGTTCTTC
NA	NA	TRBV19	TRBJ1-5	CASTPQGYSNQPQHF	TGTGCCAGTACCCCGCAGGGCTATAGCAATCAGCCCCAGCATTTT
TRBD1	few	TRBV5-1	TRBJ1-2	CASSLTKGTGTYGYTF	TGCGCCAGCAGCCTAACCAAAGGGACAGGCACCTATGGCTACACCTTC
TRBD2	NA	TRBV7-2	TRBJ2-3	CASSLARGRTTDTQYF	TGTGCCAGCAGCTTAGCGCGGGGGAGGACCACAGATACGCAGTATTTT
NA	NA	TRBV2	TRBJ1-5	CASSGGGISNQPQHF	TGTGCCAGCAGTGGGGGGGGGATTAGCAATCAGCCCCAGCATTTT
TRBD1	NA	TRBV2	TRBJ1-2	CASNGQGQDGYTF	TGTGCCAGTAACGGACAGGGCCAGGATGGCTACACCTTC
TRBD1	NA	TRBV27	TRBJ2-3	CASGDRAVDTQYF	TGTGCCAGCGGGGACAGGGCGGTAGATACGCAGTATTTT
NA	NA	TRBV25-1	TRBJ1-2	CASSEGQGSYGYGYTF	TGTGCCAGCAGTGAGGGTCAGGGGAGTTACGGCTATGGCTACACCTTC
NA	NA	TRBV6-5	TRBJ1-2	CASSISGVGYTF	TGTGCCAGCTCCATAAGCGGAGTCGGCTACACCTTC
TRBD2	NA	TRBV5-6	TRBJ2-7	CASSRPTSGSSYEQYF	TGTGCCAGCAGCCGACCGACTAGCGGGTCATCCTACGAGCAGTACTTC
NA	NA	TRBV29-1	TRBJ2-1	CSVEYYNEQFF	TGCAGCGTTGAATACTACAATGAGCAGTTCTTC
TRBD1	few	TRBV2	TRBJ1-5	CASSEGQGSQHF	TGTGCCAGCAGTGAAGGACAGGGGTCCCAGCATTTT
TRBD2	NA	TRBV5-1	TRBJ2-5	CASSFGGLAGGLQETQYF	TGCGCCAGCAGCTTTGGGGGACTAGCGGGGGGCCTTCAAGAGACCCAGTACTTC
NA	few	TRBV7-2	TRBJ1-4	CASSPVRDLGEKLFF	TGTGCCAGCAGCCCAGTCCGGGATTTGGGTGAAAAACTGTTTTTT
NA	NA	TRBV18	TRBJ1-3	CASSPKGGESGNTIYF	TGTGCCAGCTCACCAAAGGGTGGGGAGTCTGGAAACACCATATATTTT
NA	NA	TRBV7-2	TRBJ2-5	CASSSRDSQTQYF	TGTGCCAGCAGCTCCCGGGACTCCCAGACCCAGTACTTC
TRBD2	NA	TRBV5-1	TRBJ2-3	CASSTGLVPDTQYF	TGCGCCAGCAGCACCGGACTAGTTCCAGATACGCAGTATTTT
TRBD2	NA	TRBV5-1	TRBJ2-7	CASSPQGLVLEQYF	TGCGCCAGCAGCCCTCAGGGACTAGTCCTCGAGCAGTACTTC
NA	NA	TRBV5-4	TRBJ2-2	CASSLLGGTNTGELFF	TGTGCCAGCAGCTTGCTTGGGGGGACGAACACCGGGGAGCTGTTTTTT
NA	NA	TRBV19	TRBJ2-2	CASPANTGELFF	TGTGCCAGCCCGGCGAACACCGGGGAGCTGTTTTTT
TRBD1	NA	TRBV6-1	TRBJ1-1	CASSATGVGNTEAFF	TGTGCCAGCAGTGCTACAGGGGTGGGGAACACTGAAGCTTTCTTT
NA	NA	TRBV5-1	TRBJ2-7	CASSPPPTGPLSYEQYF	TGCGCCAGCAGCCCTCCCCCGACAGGTCCCCTCTCCTACGAGCAGTACTTC
NA	NA	TRBV11-2	TRBJ1-1	CASSFGQSMNTEAFF	TGTGCCAGCAGCTTCGGACAGTCTATGAACACTGAAGCTTTCTTT
NA	few	TRBV6-1	TRBJ2-7	CASSEPWTFYEQYF	TGTGCCAGCAGTGAACCCTGGACATTCTACGAGCAGTACTTC
NA	NA	TRBV12-5	TRBJ2-1	CASGLMTQGGEQFF	TGTGCTAGTGGTTTGATGACACAGGGTGGTGAGCAGTTCTTC
TRBD1	NA	TRBV7-6	TRBJ1-2	CASSLDPGGADYGYTF	TGTGCCAGCAGCTTGGACCCAGGGGGCGCTGACTATGGCTACACCTTC
NA	once	TRBV6-5	TRBJ1-3	CATGVASGNTIYF	TGTGCCACAGGGGTCGCCTCTGGAAACACCATATATTTT
NA	NA	TRBV29-1	TRBJ2-3	CSVERGRGTDTQYF	TGCAGCGTTGAGCGGGGGCGAGGCACAGATACGCAGTATTTT
NA	NA	TRBV7-7	TRBJ2-7	CASSAGIKTYEQYF	TGTGCTAGCAGCGCGGGAATCAAAACCTACGAGCAGTACTTC
TRBD2	NA	TRBV5-1	TRBJ2-7	CASRPGGGGYYEQYF	TGCGCCAGCAGACCGGGAGGGGGGGGCTACTACGAGCAGTACTTC
NA	NA	TRBV18	TRBJ2-7	CASSPLRDNDYEQYF	TGTGCCAGCTCACCTCTCCGGGACAATGACTACGAGCAGTACTTC
NA	large	TRBV10-1	TRBJ1-1	CASSAGITEAFF	TGCGCCAGCAGTGCAGGGATCACTGAAGCTTTCTTT
NA	NA	TRBV10-2	TRBJ2-3	CASVRTSGTDTQYF	TGCGCCAGCGTACGGACGAGCGGTACAGATACGCAGTATTTT
NA	NA	TRBV19	TRBJ1-1	CASSIIGRGTEAFF	TGTGCCAGTAGTATAATCGGTCGGGGGACTGAAGCTTTCTTT
TRBD1	NA	TRBV18	TRBJ2-7	CASSPTAGGSYEQYF	TGTGCCAGCTCACCAACGGCAGGGGGTAGCTACGAGCAGTACTTC
NA	NA	TRBV11-2	TRBJ1-1	CASSFGQMNSEAFF	TGTGCCAGCAGCTTTGGACAGATGAACTCTGAAGCTTTCTTT
TRBD1	NA	TRBV7-2	TRBJ2-7	CASSYRTGAYEQYF	TGTGCCAGCAGCTACAGGACAGGGGCCTACGAGCAGTACTTC
TRBD1	NA	TRBV11-2	TRBJ1-4	CASSLGQALYNEKLFF	TGTGCCAGCAGCTTGGGACAGGCACTTTATAATGAAAAACTGTTTTTT
TRBD1	NA	TRBV7-8	TRBJ1-2	CASSLGGQWTGYGYTF	TGTGCCAGCAGCTTAGGGGGGCAGTGGACAGGCTATGGCTACACCTTC
NA	few	TRBV5-1	TRBJ2-1	CASNAYDYEQFF	TGCGCCAGCAACGCATATGACTATGAGCAGTTCTTC
TRBD1	NA	TRBV10-3	TRBJ1-5	CATLNDRDYNQPQHF	TGTGCCACCCTAAACGACAGGGATTACAATCAGCCCCAGCATTTT
NA	NA	TRBV7-6	TRBJ1-1	CASILISGAQGNTEAFF	TGTGCCAGCATCCTTATATCCGGAGCACAGGGGAACACTGAAGCTTTCTTT
NA	NA	TRBV4-1	TRBJ1-2	CASSQEHGRVYGYTF	TGCGCCAGCAGCCAGGAGCACGGGCGGGTCTATGGCTACACCTTC
NA	NA	TRBV6-5	TRBJ2-7	CASSYSYQGTYEQYF	TGTGCCAGCAGTTACTCGTATCAGGGTACCTACGAGCAGTACTTC
NA	NA	TRBV5-8	TRBJ1-5	CASSQDGSSNQPQHF	TGCGCCAGCAGCCAAGATGGGAGTAGCAATCAGCCCCAGCATTTT
NA	NA	TRBV7-2	TRBJ2-3	CASSLNREGDTQYF	TGTGCCAGCAGCTTAAACAGGGAGGGAGATACGCAGTATTTT
TRBD1	NA	TRBV9	TRBJ2-2	CASSAWTGGRTGELFF	TGTGCCAGCAGCGCATGGACAGGTGGCAGGACCGGGGAGCTGTTTTTT
TRBD2	NA	TRBV19	TRBJ2-2	CASSNGLAGARGRLFF	TGTGCCAGTAGTAACGGACTAGCGGGGGCGCGGGGGCGACTGTTTTTT
TRBD1	NA	TRBV19	TRBJ2-3	CASSIPRTGGYTDTQYF	TGTGCCAGTAGTATCCCCCGGACAGGGGGCTACACAGATACGCAGTATTTT
NA	NA	TRBV6-5	TRBJ1-1	CASSYRATENTEAFF	TGTGCCAGCAGTTACCGGGCGACAGAGAACACTGAAGCTTTCTTT
NA	NA	TRBV5-1	TRBJ1-1	CASSTPEMNTEAFF	TGCGCCAGCAGCACCCCGGAGATGAACACTGAAGCTTTCTTT
NA	NA	TRBV6-4	TRBJ2-2	CASSAAGPKTGELFF	TGTGCCAGCAGTGCCGCAGGGCCCAAAACCGGGGAGCTGTTTTTT